The 22 T cell receptor beta chains listed next were all sequenced from one sample in a study of T cells in women clearing cervical HPV infection. Assay: immunoSEQ multiplex PCR; the TCRdb copy retains only in-frame clones and omits some. With fewer than 30,000 clones in the sample, the ten largest clones hold about 3.9%. Sequenced material: blood buffy coat. Source of these receptors: a woman between 18 and 75 years old with a cervical HPV16 infection that either progressed to CIN3+ or cleared (not recorded which).

About this clone: Read coverage stops 3 residues before the CDR3 terminus; the germline J gene supplies the remainder. The chain uses TRBV20-1 and TRBJ2-2, with TRBD2 matching over 10 bases. Trimming removed 5 bases from V and 6 bases from J; junction bases left unmatched: 12. The CDR3 length is 16 residues. The germline V gene has CDR1 DFQATT and CDR2 SNEGSKA (reference sequence). The part of the CDR3 DNA that was read is TGCAGTGCTCCCGATAGCGGGGGGCATGTGGCCGGGGAG. Encoded protein: CSAPDSGGHVAGE. The entire CDR3 sequence reads CSAPDSGGHVAGELFF.

About this clone: The CDR3 goes on 3 residues after the read ends, and that part is filled in from the germline J gene. V gene TRBV6-2 or TRBV6-3 combines with J gene TRBJ1-2; D not certain. CDR3 length equals 12 residues. From germline, CDR1 is MNHEY and CDR2 SVGEGT. The sequenced CDR3 bases are TGTGCCAGCACCCGGGAGGCGGGTACC. Translation: CASTREAGT. The whole CDR3 reads CASTREAGTYTF.

CDR3 DNA, as far as it was read: TGTGCCAGCAGTTACAGGTATTCGACAGATACG. Translated: CASSYRYSTDT. In full, the CDR3 is CASSYRYSTDTQYF. The V call is TRBV7-9, the J call TRBJ2-3; a possible D gene is TRBD1 (5 bases). The read terminates 3 residues ahead of where the CDR3 ends, so the germline J gene completes it. CDR1 and CDR2 (germline): SEHNR, FQNEAQ (reference sequence). The CDR3 covers 14 residues. V was shortened by 6 bases and J by 3 bases, with 13 bases between the two germline ends.

The covered CDR3 bases are TGTGCCAGCAGTTACCCGCAGTATCACACTGAA. It translates to CASSYPQYHTE. The CDR3 reads in full as CASSYPQYHTEAFF. This chain joins TRBV6-2 or TRBV6-3 and TRBJ1-1; D is undetermined. The observed sequence ends 3 residues before the CDR3 terminus, with the missing tail filled in from the germline J gene. V was shortened by 2 bases and J by 3 bases, with 10 bases between the two germline ends. Germline values: CDR1 MNHEY, CDR2 SVGEGT. This CDR3 region has 14 residues.

On this clone: The CDR3 end is not reached by the read, which stops 3 residues before it; the germline J gene fills it in. J is TRBJ2-3 and V is TRBV7-2; 9 bases agree with TRBD2. With 5 bases clipped from V and 2 bases from J, the junction kept 5 bases outside the gene matches. This CDR3 has 15 residues. CDR1 and CDR2 (germline): SGHTA, FQGNSA. The part of the CDR3 DNA that was read is TGTGCCAGCAGCCCCCTAGCGGGGAACACAGATACG. It encodes CASSPLAGNTDT. The whole CDR3 is CASSPLAGNTDTQYF. Filled out from reference TRBV7-2 and TRBJ2-3, the complete variable domain reads GAGVSQSPSNKVTEKGKDVELRCDPISGHTALYWYRQSLGQGLEFLIYFQGNSAPDKSGLPSDRFSAERTGGSVSTLTIQRTQQEDSAVYLCASSPLAGNTDTQYFGPGTRLTVL.

The CDR3 region is CASSLASGGPDHGYTF. Partial CDR3 DNA: TGTGCCAGCAGCTTAGCGTCGGGGGGGCCGGACCATGGC. V and J are TRBV7-2 and TRBJ1-2; D possibly corresponds to TRBD1 (6 bases). The CDR3 end is not reached by the read, which stops 3 residues before it; the germline J gene fills it in. V was clipped by 0 bases and J by 6 bases, with 17 bases between them. In germline, CDR1 is SGHTA, CDR2 FQGNSA. The CDR3 is 16 amino acids.

On this clone: With the read ending 3 residues before the CDR3 end, the germline J gene is used to fill in that end. The rearrangement links TRBV12-3 or TRBV12-4 to TRBJ2-5; 10 bases align to TRBD2. This CDR3 has 17 amino acids. Trimming at V came to 1 base and at J to 6 bases, leaving 11 bases not matched to a gene. CDR3 bases read: TGTGCCAGCAGTTTAGATCTTAGTCTAGCGGGGGCAAAGACC. It codes for CASSLDLSLAGAKT. The whole CDR3 protein is CASSLDLSLAGAKTQYF.

With respect to this clone: The read comes to an end 3 residues before the CDR3 does, leaving the germline J gene to fill in the end. This chain links TRBV30 with TRBJ2-7; TRBD1 matches at 7 bases. V gave up 3 bases and J gave up 2 bases; unmatched junction bases: 10. From germline, CDR1 is GTSNPN and CDR2 SVGIG (reference sequence). The CDR3 is 15 amino acids. CDR3 region: CAWRGLTGTAYEQYF. The DNA read from the CDR3 is TGTGCCTGGAGGGGGCTGACAGGGACAGCCTACGAG.

Turning to this clone: The read terminates 3 residues before the CDR3 end, so the remaining end is supplied by the germline J gene. V is TRBV5-1 and J is TRBJ1-1; D is unclear. The germline V and J ends were trimmed by 2 bases and 1 base, with 9 bases remaining between them. This CDR3 has 14 amino acids. In germline, CDR1 is SGHRS, CDR2 YFSETQ. The sequenced CDR3 bases are TGCGCCAGCAGCTTTAATCCGGGGAACACTGAA. As protein: CASSFNPGNTE. The CDR3 reads in full as CASSFNPGNTEAFF.

With respect to this clone: The read terminates 3 residues before the CDR3 end, so the remaining end is supplied by the germline J gene. V and J are TRBV7-7 and TRBJ2-2, with 7 bases lining up with TRBD1. CDR3 size: 14 residues. Germline V gene lookup returns CDR1 SSHAT and CDR2 FNYEAQ (reference sequence). V lost 5 bases and J lost 4; bases outside the gene matches: 4. CDR3 DNA (partial): TGTGCCAGCAGCGGCGACAGGGTCACCGGGGAG. This codes for CASSGDRVTGE. The entire CDR3 protein is CASSGDRVTGELFF.

Of note for this clone: With the read ending 3 residues before the CDR3 end, the germline J gene is used to fill in that end. The chain uses TRBV6-1 and TRBJ2-7; 7 positions match TRBD2. The length of the CDR3 is 14 residues. CDR1 MNHNS and CDR2 SASEGT come from the germline V gene. V shed 2 bases and J 3 bases; nucleotides not matched to a gene: 4. CDR3 bases read: TGTGCCAGCAGTGAATGGGGGGGGGACTACGAG. This codes for CASSEWGGDYE. The whole CDR3 sequence is CASSEWGGDYEQYF.

As to this clone: The read ends 3 residues early relative to the CDR3; the germline J gene fills the gap. The rearrangement joins TRBV18 to TRBJ1-2; D call uncertain. Germline V lookup: CDR1 KGHSH, CDR2 LQKENI. This CDR3 contains 13 residues. Incomplete CDR3 DNA: TGTGCCAGCTCACCAGGCACGGACTACGAC. Protein: CASSPGTDYD. The full CDR3 sequence reads CASSPGTDYDYTF.

With respect to this clone: The read falls 3 residues short of the CDR3 end, and the missing part is taken from the germline J gene. This chain links TRBV18 with TRBJ1-2; 8 nucleotides line up with TRBD1. Germline CDR1 and CDR2: KGHSH and LQKENI. The CDR3 sequence is 14 residues long. CDR3 in amino acids: CASSPRQGAYDYTF. The CDR3 DNA, read in part, is TGTGCCAGCTCACCCCGGCAGGGGGCCTACGAC.

As to this clone: The read ends 3 residues before the CDR3 terminus; that terminus is restored from the germline J gene. The V gene is TRBV4-2, the J gene TRBJ2-7; 8 bases match TRBD1. CDR3 length: 15 residues. Germline assignment: CDR1 LGHNA and CDR2 YNFKEQ. Germline trimming cut 1 base from V and 2 bases from J; bases unmatched to any gene: 4. The CDR3 is CASSQGTGSPYEQYF. The sequenced part of the CDR3 DNA is TGTGCCAGCAGCCAAGGGACAGGGTCCCCCTACGAG.

About this clone itself: The sequenced fragment ends 3 residues before the CDR3 boundary, so the rest is inferred from the germline J gene. This chain links TRBV30 with TRBJ2-7, with D maybe TRBD1 (5 bases). The CDR3 has 13 amino acids. V was pared by 1 base and J by 0 bases, with 7 bases between. In germline, CDR1 is GTSNPN, CDR2 SVGIG (reference sequence). Incomplete CDR3 DNA: TGTGCCTGGAGTGGGGGCATCTCCTACGAG. Translated: CAWSGGISYE. The entire CDR3 is CAWSGGISYEQYF.

As concerns this clone: The read is 3 residues too short to cover the CDR3 end, so that end is filled in from the germline J gene. The chain has TRBV5-6 and TRBJ2-7, with a possible D match to TRBD2 (6 bases). Deletions cut 2 bases from V and 5 bases from J, with 14 bases between. The length of the CDR3 is 14 residues. The germline CDR1 and CDR2 sequences are SGHDT and YYEEEE. This chain's CDR3 is CASSFLQGGDEQYF. The CDR3 DNA, read in part, is TGTGCCAGCAGCTTTCTGCAGGGAGGCGACGAG.

Remarks on this clone: The read gets to within 3 residues of the CDR3 end, and the germline J gene fills in the rest. The rearrangement links TRBV2 to TRBJ2-4, with TRBD1 as a possible D gene (6 bases). Germline CDR1 reads SNHLY; CDR2 reads FYNNEI. This CDR3 has 14 residues. With 2 bases removed from V and 5 bases from J, the gap between germline ends came to 10 bases. The sequenced part of the CDR3 DNA is TGTGCCAGCAGTGAAACAGGGTCTGAAAACATT. Translating it yields CASSETGSENI. The entire CDR3 protein reads CASSETGSENIQYF.

Points on this clone: The CDR3 is cut off 3 residues early in the read; its end comes from the germline J gene. The chain links TRBV18 to TRBJ1-5, with D possibly being TRBD1 (6 bases). This CDR3 region has 15 residues. Germline values: CDR1 KGHSH, CDR2 LQKENI. CDR3 DNA (partial): TGTGCCAGCACACAAAACGCGGGGGGCACAGATCCC. This sequence encodes CASTQNAGGTDP. The CDR3, in full, reads CASTQNAGGTDPQHF.

Details on this clone: The read gets to within 3 residues of the CDR3 end, and the germline J gene fills in the rest. This chain connects TRBV7-8 to TRBJ2-6; D is unresolved. The CDR3 is 13 residues long. Trimming took off 8 bases at V and 0 bases at J, with 5 bases between the two ends. Germline lookup yields CDR1 SGHVS and CDR2 FQNEAQ. CDR3 region: CASAISGANVLTF. The sequenced CDR3 bases are TGTGCCAGCGCTATCTCTGGGGCCAACGTC.

About this clone: The read stops 3 residues short of the end of the CDR3; the missing end is completed from the germline J gene. The rearrangement uses TRBV29-1 and TRBJ2-1; D remains unclear. V lost 5 bases to trimming and J lost 0 bases, with 11 bases between them. Germline V lookup: CDR1 SQVTM, CDR2 ANQGSEA. This CDR3 contains 14 residues. The covered CDR3 bases are TGCAGCGTTAGACTCTCGAGCTCCTACAATGAG. It yields the protein CSVRLSSSYNE. The full CDR3 reads CSVRLSSSYNEQFF.

As regards this clone: The read gets to within 3 residues of the CDR3 end, and the germline J gene fills in the rest. This rearrangement joins TRBV7-6 to TRBJ2-2; unclear D gene. CDR1 is SGHVS, CDR2 FNYEAQ, per germline. This CDR3 is 13 amino acids long. V lost 5 bases, J lost 5 bases, and 9 bases lay in between. The chain's CDR3 is CASSRDKTGELFF. CDR3 DNA (partial): TGTGCCAGCAGCCGTGACAAGACCGGGGAG. Full variable domain (rest looked up from reference TRBV7-6 and TRBJ2-2): GAGVSQSPRYKVTKRGQDVALRCDPISGHVSLYWYRQALGQGPEFLTYFNYEAQQDKSGLPNDRFSAERPEGSISTLTIQRTEQRDSAMYRCASSRDKTGELFFGEGSRLTVL.

Comment on this clone: Read sequence stops 3 residues before the CDR3 end, and the germline J gene provides the missing end. The chain has TRBV13 and TRBJ2-2; D possibly matches TRBD1 or TRBD2 (6 bases each). CDR3 length: 17 amino acids. The V end lost 0 bases, the J end lost 4 bases, and 15 bases lay between the germline ends. Germline V gene data show CDR1 as PRHDT and CDR2 as FYEKMQ (reference sequence). The CDR3 sequence: CASSLGLAGEVTGELFF. The sequenced part of the CDR3 DNA is TGTGCCAGCAGCTTAGGCCTGGCAGGGGAGGTCACCGGGGAG.